Listed below are T cell receptor beta chains from one sample, sequenced in a study of human T cells and chemical hapten exposure. In TCRdb, the RACE reads were re-called with MiXCR into one record per CDR3 protein. The sample lists roughly 380,000 distinct CDR3 sequences; 4% to 6% were seen once. Sequenced here: whole blood, sampled in connection with sensitization to the hapten diphenylcyclopropenone (DPC). These receptor sequences come from a woman aged 45 to 65 with alopecia areata. Some clones in this sample may be carry-over from other donors' samples. CDR3s include the opening cysteine and the closing phenylalanine or tryptophan. A D gene is named only where the DNA matches it firmly. Rows give clone size only sometimes, using once, few, many, or a class for an expanded clone.

many	TRBV7-2	TRBJ2-3	NA	CASSPTGTSSTDTQYF	TGTGCCAGCAGCCCCACAGGGACATCTAGCACAGATACGCAGTATTTT
NA	TRBV4-1	TRBJ1-4	NA	CASSHSRDTLFF	TGCGCCAGCAGCCATTCTAGGGACACTTTGTTTTTT
many	TRBV3-1	TRBJ1-1	NA	CASSPGLDTEAFF	TGTGCCAGCAGCCCCGGATTGGACACTGAAGCTTTCTTT
many	TRBV4-3	TRBJ2-7	NA	CASSQDQGYEQYF	TGCGCCAGCAGCCAGGACCAGGGCTACGAGCAGTACTTC
many	TRBV23-1	TRBJ2-6	TRBD2	CASSQTPVAGESSGANVLTF	TGCGCCAGCAGTCAAACCCCAGTAGCGGGGGAGAGCTCTGGGGCCAACGTCCTGACTTTC
few	TRBV12-3/TRBV12-4	TRBJ2-1	TRBD2	CASSLVTSGGEQFF	TGTGCCAGCAGTTTAGTTACTAGCGGGGGGGAGCAGTTCTTC
NA	TRBV6-5	TRBJ2-3	NA	CASSYSQGRGTDTQYF	TGTGCCAGCAGTTACTCACAGGGTAGGGGCACAGATACGCAGTATTTT
many	TRBV7-9	TRBJ1-2	TRBD1	CASSLVSHRGLGGYTF	TGTGCCAGCAGCTTAGTCTCTCACAGGGGGCTTGGCGGCTACACCTTC
few	TRBV21-1	TRBJ2-7	NA	CASSGKQGASDEQYF	TGTGCCAGCAGCGGCAAACAGGGGGCGTCGGACGAGCAGTACTTC
NA	TRBV3-1	TRBJ2-1	NA	CASSLSTPLQFF	TGTGCCAGCAGCCTTTCGACACCCCTACAGTTCTTC
NA	TRBV28	TRBJ2-7	NA	CASSFERTESSYEQYF	TGTGCCAGCAGTTTCGAAAGGACAGAAAGCTCCTACGAGCAGTACTTC
NA	TRBV6-6	TRBJ2-3	NA	CASGLFTSTDTQYF	TGTGCCAGCGGATTATTTACTAGCACAGATACGCAGTATTTT
many	TRBV10-3	TRBJ2-3	TRBD2	CAISPSGGAADTQYF	TGTGCCATCAGTCCTAGCGGGGGGGCGGCAGATACGCAGTATTTT
few	TRBV5-6	TRBJ1-2	NA	CASSLGSLLAGNYGYTF	TGTGCCAGCAGCTTGGGCTCCCTATTGGCGGGTAACTATGGCTACACCTTC
NA	TRBV6-1	TRBJ1-5	TRBD1	CASRDRDHQPQHF	TGTGCCAGCCGGGACAGGGATCATCAGCCCCAGCATTTT
many	TRBV11-2	TRBJ2-6	NA	CASSPGPTGANVLTF	TGTGCCAGCAGCCCAGGACCGACAGGGGCCAACGTCCTGACTTTC
NA	TRBV11-2	TRBJ2-1	TRBD2	CASSSLTSGRGNEQFF	TGTGCCAGCAGCTCTTTGACTAGCGGGAGAGGAAATGAGCAGTTCTTC
NA	TRBV14	TRBJ1-5	NA	CASSQPGINQPQHF	TGTGCCAGCAGCCAGCCAGGGATCAATCAGCCCCAGCATTTT
few	TRBV7-2	TRBJ2-1	NA	CASSLVGPEQFF	TGTGCCAGCAGCTTAGTGGGGCCCGAGCAGTTCTTC
NA	TRBV3-1	TRBJ2-3	NA	CASSQSGPGDTQYF	TGTGCCAGCAGCCAGAGCGGCCCAGGAGATACGCAGTATTTT
NA	TRBV5-5	TRBJ1-1	NA	CASSFTGMGTEAFF	TGTGCCAGCAGCTTTACGGGGATGGGCACTGAAGCTTTCTTT
many	TRBV6-5	TRBJ2-3	NA	CASSPSTGGGGTDTQYF	TGTGCCAGCAGTCCGTCCACAGGCGGCGGGGGCACAGATACGCAGTATTTT
NA	TRBV7-6	TRBJ2-3	TRBD2	CASSPTAGTSTDTQYF	TGTGCCAGCAGCCCTACAGCGGGGACTAGCACAGATACGCAGTATTTT
few	TRBV6-5	TRBJ2-7	TRBD2	CASSYGGQGTSLGEQYF	TGTGCCAGCAGTTACGGGGGGCAGGGGACTAGCCTTGGTGAGCAGTACTTC
many	TRBV7-2	TRBJ2-6	NA	CASSLAGGGLSGANVLTF	TGTGCCAGCAGCTTAGCGGGAGGTGGGCTCTCTGGGGCCAACGTCCTGACTTTC
NA	TRBV3-1	TRBJ2-1	NA	CASSQPSSSYNEQFF	TGTGCCAGCAGCCAACCCAGTAGCTCCTACAATGAGCAGTTCTTC
many	TRBV29-1	TRBJ2-5	NA	CSVKGQPQETQYF	TGCAGCGTCAAAGGACAGCCTCAAGAGACCCAGTACTTC
many	TRBV7-9	TRBJ2-1	NA	CASSLPTAKARDEQFF	TGTGCCAGCAGCTTGCCAACAGCTAAGGCCCGCGATGAGCAGTTCTTC
many	TRBV6-1	TRBJ1-5	TRBD1	CASSWTGGAQPQHF	TGTGCCAGCAGTTGGACAGGGGGGGCTCAGCCCCAGCATTTT
NA	TRBV7-9	TRBJ2-5	TRBD2	CASSSTGTSGYMYQETQYF	TGTGCCAGCAGCTCAACCGGGACTAGCGGATATATGTACCAAGAGACCCAGTACTTC
many	TRBV12-3/TRBV12-4	TRBJ1-4	NA	CASSLSSREKLFF	TGTGCCAGCAGTTTAAGCAGCCGGGAAAAACTGTTTTTT
many	TRBV12-3/TRBV12-4	TRBJ2-3	TRBD2	CASGLAGGPDTQYF	TGTGCCAGTGGACTAGCGGGGGGGCCAGATACGCAGTATTTT
many	TRBV29-1	TRBJ2-7	TRBD1	CSVSTGGVYEQYF	TGCAGCGTTAGTACAGGGGGCGTATACGAGCAGTACTTC
many	TRBV7-9	TRBJ2-1	TRBD2	CASSAPPGLAGGGEQFF	TGTGCCAGCAGCGCGCCGCCGGGACTAGCGGGAGGGGGTGAGCAGTTCTTC
many	TRBV6-2/TRBV6-3	TRBJ2-7	NA	CASSYLGEQYF	TGTGCCAGCAGTTATCTAGGGGAGCAGTACTTC
many	TRBV6-2/TRBV6-3	TRBJ1-1	TRBD1	CASSQQTGGPEAFF	TGTGCCAGCAGTCAGCAGACAGGGGGCCCTGAAGCTTTCTTT
many	TRBV18	TRBJ1-1	TRBD1	CASSPTHRGDTEAFF	TGTGCCAGCTCACCCACCCACAGGGGGGACACTGAAGCTTTCTTT
few	TRBV7-2	TRBJ2-3	TRBD2	CASSLHPRGLAGGFVSDTQYF	TGTGCCAGCAGCTTACACCCCCGGGGGCTAGCGGGGGGGTTCGTGTCGGATACGCAGTATTTT